The TCR beta chain described here comes from a study of radiotherapy plus CTLA-4 blockade in lung cancer (dated by TCRdb to about 2018). Turning to the overall study: Objective responses occurred in more than 15% of enrolled patients, and around 29% achieved disease control.

The study tested focal radiation therapy combined with CTLA-4 blockade (ipilimumab) in patients with chemo-refractory metastatic non-small-cell lung cancer. Overall study outcomes, separate from this receptor: After treatment with radiotherapy and ipilimumab, TCR clones that came from tumors expanded in the peripheral blood. The strongest predictors of response were reported to be early dynamic shifts in blood T cell clones along with a rise in serum interferon-beta following radiation.

V lost 2 bases and J lost 0 bases; the stretch between them is 7 bases long. The germline V gene sets CDR1 to MNHEY and CDR2 to SVGAGI. From the cysteine up to the phenylalanine, the CDR3 has a length of 14 residues. The CDR3 DNA has 42 bases and is translated from base 1. The library was built by means of the immunoSEQ multiplex PCR assay. TCRdb provides this immuneACCESS table in a form limited to in-frame rearrangements. Some clones are lacking; in checked studies, under half of them reflect an unresolved V gene, and why the rest are absent is not known. Across this sample there are 60,000 to 70,000 clones, with around 80% seen only once. The top ten constitute 8.5% to 10% of the sample. About this clone itself: There is no known antigen for this receptor. No clone much larger than this one lies a single base away; base qualities are absent.

The rearranged chain carries TRBV6-5 and TRBJ1-2, with no confidently assigned D gene. This TCR was sampled from a human donor with non-small cell lung cancer who had a complete response to radiotherapy plus ipilimumab. Specimen: peripheral blood, collected from a patient treated with radiotherapy plus ipilimumab. The nucleotide sequence reads as follows: TGTGCCAGCAGTTACGGGCGGTCTAACTATGGCTACACCTTC. It is translated as CASSYGRSNYGYTF.